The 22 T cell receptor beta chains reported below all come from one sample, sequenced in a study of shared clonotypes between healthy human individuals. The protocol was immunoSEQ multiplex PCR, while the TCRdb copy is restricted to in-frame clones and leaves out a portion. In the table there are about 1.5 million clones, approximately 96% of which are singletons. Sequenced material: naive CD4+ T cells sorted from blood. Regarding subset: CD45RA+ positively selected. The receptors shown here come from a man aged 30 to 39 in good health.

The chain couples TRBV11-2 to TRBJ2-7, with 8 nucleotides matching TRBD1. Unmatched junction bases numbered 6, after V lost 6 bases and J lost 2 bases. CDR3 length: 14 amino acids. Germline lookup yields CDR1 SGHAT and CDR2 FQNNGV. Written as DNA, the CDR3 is TGTGCCAGCAGGAAACAGGGGGGCCCCTACGAGCAGTACTTC. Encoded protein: CASRKQGGPYEQYF.

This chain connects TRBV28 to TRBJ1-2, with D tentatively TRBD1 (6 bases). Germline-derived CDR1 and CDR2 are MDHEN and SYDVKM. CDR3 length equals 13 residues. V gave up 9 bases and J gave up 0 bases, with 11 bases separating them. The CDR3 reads CASRTEANYGYTF. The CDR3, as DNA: TGTGCCAGTAGGACAGAAGCTAACTATGGCTACACCTTC.

The CDR3 region has the DNA TGCGCCAGCAGCCAAGACTCTTGGGAGGGAGAGCTGTTTTTT. Its protein is CASSQDSWEGELFF. The chain joins TRBV4-3 to TRBJ2-2; TRBD2 matches at 7 bases. The CDR3 consists of 14 residues. V lost 0 bases to trimming and J lost 11 bases; unmatched junction nucleotides: 6. CDR1 and CDR2 (germline): LGHNA, YSLEER.

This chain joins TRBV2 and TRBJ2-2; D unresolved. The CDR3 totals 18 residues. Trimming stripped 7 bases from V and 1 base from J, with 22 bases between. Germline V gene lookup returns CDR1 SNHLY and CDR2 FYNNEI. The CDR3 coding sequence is TGTGCCAGCATCCGGTCCTGGGCGCTCCCCCAGAACACCGGGGAGCTGTTTTTT. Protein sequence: CASIRSWALPQNTGELFF.

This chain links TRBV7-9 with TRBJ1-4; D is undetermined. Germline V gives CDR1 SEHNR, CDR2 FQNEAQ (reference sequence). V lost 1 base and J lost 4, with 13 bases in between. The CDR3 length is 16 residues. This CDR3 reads CASSLGSGLFNEKLFF. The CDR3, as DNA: TGTGCCAGCAGCTTAGGTTCCGGACTCTTTAATGAAAAACTGTTTTTT.

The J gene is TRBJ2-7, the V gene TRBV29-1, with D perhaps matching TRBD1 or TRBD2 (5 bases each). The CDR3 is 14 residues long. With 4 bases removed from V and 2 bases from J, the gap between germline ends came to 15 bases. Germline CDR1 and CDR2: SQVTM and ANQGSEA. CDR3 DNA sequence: TGCAGCGTTGGGGACCCGGGGACGCCCTACGAGCAGTACTTC. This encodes CSVGDPGTPYEQYF.

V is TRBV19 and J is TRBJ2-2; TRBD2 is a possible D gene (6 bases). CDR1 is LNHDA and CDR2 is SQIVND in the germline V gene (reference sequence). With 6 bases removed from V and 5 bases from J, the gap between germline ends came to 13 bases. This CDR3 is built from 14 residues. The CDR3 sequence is CASSLLGGTGELFF. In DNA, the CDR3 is TGTGCCAGTAGCCTATTGGGGGGTACCGGGGAGCTGTTTTTT.

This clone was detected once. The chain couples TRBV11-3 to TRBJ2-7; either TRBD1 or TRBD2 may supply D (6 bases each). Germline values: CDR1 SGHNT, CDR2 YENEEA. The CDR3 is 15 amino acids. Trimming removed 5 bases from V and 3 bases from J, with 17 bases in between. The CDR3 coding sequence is TGTGCCAGCAGCCTCGGCTGGGGGGCAATCTACGAGCAGTACTTC. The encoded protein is CASSLGWGAIYEQYF.

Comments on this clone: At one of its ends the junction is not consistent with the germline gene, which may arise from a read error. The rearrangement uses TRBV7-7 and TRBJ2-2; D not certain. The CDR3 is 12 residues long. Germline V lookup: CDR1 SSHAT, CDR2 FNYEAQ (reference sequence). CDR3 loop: CASSHGTGELFF. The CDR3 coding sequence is TGTGCTAGCAGCCATGGCACCGGGGAGCTGTTTTTT. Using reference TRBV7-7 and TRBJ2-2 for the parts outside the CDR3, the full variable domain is GAGVSQSPRYKVTKRGQDVTLRCDPISSHATLYWYQQALGQGPEFLTYFNYEAQPDKSGLPSDRFSAERPEGSISTLTIQRTEQRDSAMYRCASSHGTGELFFGEGSRLTVL.

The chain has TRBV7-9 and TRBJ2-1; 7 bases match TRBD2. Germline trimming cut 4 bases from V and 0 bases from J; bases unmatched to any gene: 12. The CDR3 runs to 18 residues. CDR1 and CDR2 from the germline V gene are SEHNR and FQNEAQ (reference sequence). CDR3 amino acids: CASSSTTQLAASYNEQFF. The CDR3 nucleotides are TGTGCCAGCAGCTCGACCACCCAGCTAGCGGCCTCCTACAATGAGCAGTTCTTC. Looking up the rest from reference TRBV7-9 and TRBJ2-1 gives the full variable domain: DTGVSQNPRHKITKRGQNVTFRCDPISEHNRLYWYRQTLGQGPEFLTYFQNEAQLEKSRLLSDRFSAERPKGSFSTLEIQRTEQGDSAMYLCASSSTTQLAASYNEQFFGPGTRLTVL.

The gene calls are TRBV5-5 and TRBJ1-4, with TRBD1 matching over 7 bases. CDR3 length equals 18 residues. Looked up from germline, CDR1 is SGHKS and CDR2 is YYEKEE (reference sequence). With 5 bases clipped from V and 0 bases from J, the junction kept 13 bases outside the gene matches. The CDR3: CASRKSGDRDATNEKLFF. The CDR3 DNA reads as TGTGCCAGCAGGAAGAGCGGTGACAGGGATGCAACTAATGAAAAACTGTTTTTT.

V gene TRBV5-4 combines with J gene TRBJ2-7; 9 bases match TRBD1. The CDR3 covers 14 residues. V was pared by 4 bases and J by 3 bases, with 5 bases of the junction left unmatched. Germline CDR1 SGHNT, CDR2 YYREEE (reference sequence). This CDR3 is CASSPQGAVYEQYF. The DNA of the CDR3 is TGTGCCAGCAGCCCACAGGGGGCCGTCTACGAGCAGTACTTC.

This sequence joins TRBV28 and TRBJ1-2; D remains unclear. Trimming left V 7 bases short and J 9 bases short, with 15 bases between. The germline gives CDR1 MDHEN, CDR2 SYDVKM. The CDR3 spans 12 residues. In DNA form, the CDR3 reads TGTGCCAGCATCAAGGTGGGGAGGAGCTACACCTTC. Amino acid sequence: CASIKVGRSYTF.

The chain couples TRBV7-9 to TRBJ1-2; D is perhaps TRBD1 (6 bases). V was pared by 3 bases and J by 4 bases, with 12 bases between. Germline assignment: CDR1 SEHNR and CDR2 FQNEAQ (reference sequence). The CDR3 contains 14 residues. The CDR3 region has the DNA TGTGCCAGCAGCTTTACCGGGACAAGCTATGGCTACACCTTC. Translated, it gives CASSFTGTSYGYTF. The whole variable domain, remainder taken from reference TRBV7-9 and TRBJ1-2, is DTGVSQNPRHKITKRGQNVTFRCDPISEHNRLYWYRQTLGQGPEFLTYFQNEAQLEKSRLLSDRFSAERPKGSFSTLEIQRTEQGDSAMYLCASSFTGTSYGYTFGSGTRLTVV.

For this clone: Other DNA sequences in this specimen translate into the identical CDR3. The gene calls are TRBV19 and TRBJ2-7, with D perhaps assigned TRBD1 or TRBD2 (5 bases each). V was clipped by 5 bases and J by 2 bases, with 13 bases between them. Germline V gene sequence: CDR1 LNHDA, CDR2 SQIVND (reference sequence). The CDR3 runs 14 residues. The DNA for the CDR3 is TGTGCCAGTAGTGCCGGGACGACTACCTACGAGCAGTACTTC. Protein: CASSAGTTTYEQYF. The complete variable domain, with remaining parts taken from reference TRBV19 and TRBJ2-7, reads DGGITQSPKYLFRKEGQNVTLSCEQNLNHDAMYWYRQDPGQGLRLIYYSQIVNDFQKGDIAEGYSVSREKKESFPLTVTSAQKNPTAFYLCASSAGTTTYEQYFGPGTRLTVT.

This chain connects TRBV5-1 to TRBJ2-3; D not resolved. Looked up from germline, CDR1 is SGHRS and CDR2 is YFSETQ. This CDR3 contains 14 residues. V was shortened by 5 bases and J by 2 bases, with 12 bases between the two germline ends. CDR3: CASSGFWSTDTQYF. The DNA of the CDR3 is TGCGCCAGCAGTGGGTTCTGGTCCACAGATACGCAGTATTTT. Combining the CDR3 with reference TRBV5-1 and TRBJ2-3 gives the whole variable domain KAGVTQTPRYLIKTRGQQVTLSCSPISGHRSVSWYQQTPGQGLQFLFEYFSETQRNKGNFPGRFSGRQFSNSRSEMNVSTLELGDSALYLCASSGFWSTDTQYFGPGTRLTVL.

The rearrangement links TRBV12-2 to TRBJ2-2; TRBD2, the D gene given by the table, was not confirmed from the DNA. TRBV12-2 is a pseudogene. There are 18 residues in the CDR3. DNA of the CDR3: TGTGCAAGTCGCTTAGTCAGCGGGAGGGCCAGGTGTACCGGGGAGCTGTTTTTT. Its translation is CASRLVSGRARCTGELFF.

The CDR3 DNA follows: TGCGCCAGCAGACACGGACAGGGGCTAAACATTCAGTACTTC. Encoded protein: CASRHGQGLNIQYF. The rearrangement joins TRBV23-1 to TRBJ2-4; 9 bases agree with TRBD1. TRBV23-1 is an open reading frame, and its role is uncertain. The CDR3 consists of 14 residues. Trimming cost V 6 bases and J 6 bases; bases outside gene matches: 6.

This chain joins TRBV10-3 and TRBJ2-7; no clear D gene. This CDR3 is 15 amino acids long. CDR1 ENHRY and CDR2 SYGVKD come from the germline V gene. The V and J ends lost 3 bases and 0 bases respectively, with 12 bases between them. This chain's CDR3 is CAISDPPTVSYEQYF. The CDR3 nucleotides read TGTGCCATCAGTGATCCCCCTACAGTCTCCTACGAGCAGTACTTC.

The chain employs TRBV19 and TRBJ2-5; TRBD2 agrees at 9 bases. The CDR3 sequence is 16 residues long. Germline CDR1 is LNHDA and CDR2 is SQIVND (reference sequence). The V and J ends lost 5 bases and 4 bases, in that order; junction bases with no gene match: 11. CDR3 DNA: TGTGCCAGTAGTTCCTCCATAGCGGGAGTCGGAGAGACCCAGTACTTC. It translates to CASSSSIAGVGETQYF.

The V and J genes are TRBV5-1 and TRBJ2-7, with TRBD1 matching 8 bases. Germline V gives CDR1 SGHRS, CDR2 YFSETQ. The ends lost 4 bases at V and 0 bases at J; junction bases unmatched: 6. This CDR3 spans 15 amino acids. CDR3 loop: CASSPETGVSYEQYF. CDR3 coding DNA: TGCGCCAGCAGCCCCGAGACAGGGGTCTCCTACGAGCAGTACTTC.

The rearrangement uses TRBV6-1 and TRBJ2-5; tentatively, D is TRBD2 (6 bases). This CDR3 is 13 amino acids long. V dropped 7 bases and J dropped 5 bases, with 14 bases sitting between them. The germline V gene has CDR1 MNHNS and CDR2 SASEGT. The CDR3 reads CASMRDPGETQYF. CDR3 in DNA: TGTGCCAGCATGCGGGACCCCGGGGAGACCCAGTACTTC.